The 26 T cell receptor beta chains below were found in one sample sequenced in a study of regulatory T cells in long-lasting Graves disease. CDR3-region Arm-PCR and iRepertoire HTBI primers produced the TCR beta libraries. TCRdb used MiXCR to reprocess the multiplex PCR reads, holding one entry per CDR3 protein. The data contain 400,000 to 650,000 distinct CDR3 sequences, 15% to 20% of them singletons. Time point described: newly diagnosed GD, antithyroid drugs for less than 3 months. The TCR library was made from RNA that had been extracted from PBMCs in TRIzol. This sample was also put to use in a study of T cells in Graves' hyperthyroidism and ophthalmopathy.

The sample was peripheral blood mononuclear cells (PBMCs), taken at new diagnosis, from a patient treated with antithyroid drugs. These receptor sequences come from a woman aged 35-65 years with Graves disease.

This clonotype was found many times. V is TRBV7-2 and J is TRBJ2-1, with TRBD2 matching over 7 bases. This CDR3 is built from 15 residues. Germline V gene sequence: CDR1 SGHTA, CDR2 FQGNSA. V shed 5 bases and J 1 base; nucleotides not matched to a gene: 5. The CDR3 sequence is CASSPSSGSYNEQFF. In DNA form, the CDR3 reads TGTGCCAGCAGCCCGTCTAGCGGATCCTACAATGAGCAGTTCTTC. Combining the CDR3 with reference TRBV7-2 and TRBJ2-1 gives the whole variable domain GAGVSQSPSNKVTEKGKDVELRCDPISGHTALYWYRQSLGQGLEFLIYFQGNSAPDKSGLPSDRFSAERTGGSVSTLTIQRTQQEDSAVYLCASSPSSGSYNEQFFGPGTRLTVL.

This chain links TRBV20-1 with TRBJ1-3; D is unresolved. CDR1 is DFQATT, CDR2 SNEGSKA, per germline (reference sequence). There are 14 residues in the CDR3. V was cut by 2 bases and J by 2 bases, with 10 bases left in between. CDR3 bases: TGCAGTGCTAGAACCTCCGGACCTGGAAACACCATATATTTT. It codes for CSARTSGPGNTIYF.

This clonotype was counted a few times. The chain employs TRBV9 and TRBJ2-5; D perhaps matches TRBD2 (5 bases). The V gene lost 0 bases and the J gene lost 2 bases, with 8 bases spanning the gap. Looked up from germline, CDR1 is SGDLS and CDR2 is YYNGEE. The CDR3 runs 14 residues. CDR3 amino acids: CASSVEREQETQYF. The DNA for the CDR3 is TGTGCCAGCAGCGTAGAGAGGGAACAAGAGACCCAGTACTTC.

This chain connects TRBV12-3 or TRBV12-4 to TRBJ2-5, with D possibly matching TRBD1 (8 bases). The V gene lost 4 bases and the J gene lost 4 bases, with 22 bases spanning the gap. The CDR3 runs to 17 residues. The CDR3: CASSWGGAGGSGETQYF. The CDR3 DNA reads as TGTGCCAGCAGTTGGGGAGGGGCAGGGGGCTCGGGAGAGACCCAGTACTTC.

This clonotype was seen only a few times. This chain joins TRBV20-1 and TRBJ2-7; TRBD2 aligns across 8 bases. The germline V gene has CDR1 DFQATT and CDR2 SNEGSKA (reference sequence). There are 17 residues in the CDR3. V lost 5 bases and J lost 3; bases outside the gene matches: 18. Here the CDR3 reads CSAPLSGGAEWGYEQYF. Written as DNA, the CDR3 is TGCAGTGCTCCCCTCTCCGGGGGGGCAGAATGGGGCTACGAGCAGTACTTC.

V gene TRBV19 combines with J gene TRBJ1-1; D gene ambiguous. CDR1 is LNHDA, CDR2 SQIVND, per germline (reference sequence). V lost 4 bases to trimming and J lost 4 bases, with 13 bases between them. CDR3 length equals 14 residues. The CDR3 sequence: CASSTDRWATEAFF. For the CDR3, the DNA is TGTGCCAGTAGTACGGACCGTTGGGCCACTGAAGCTTTCTTT.

V usage is TRBV12-3 or TRBV12-4 and J usage is TRBJ1-2; D not resolved. This CDR3 region has 14 residues. V was clipped by 0 bases and J by 4 bases, with 9 bases between them. This chain's CDR3 is CASSLAAVPYGYTF. In nucleotides, the CDR3 is TGTGCCAGCAGTTTAGCTGCAGTCCCCTATGGCTACACCTTC.

This clonotype was seen many times. This sequence joins TRBV20-1 and TRBJ1-4; the D gene is possibly TRBD1 (6 bases). The CDR3 spans 16 residues. The V and J ends lost 2 bases and 7 bases respectively, with 20 bases between them. Germline V gives CDR1 DFQATT, CDR2 SNEGSKA (reference sequence). CDR3 sequence: CSARSSIRGDSEKLFF. The CDR3, as DNA: TGCAGTGCTAGAAGCTCAATAAGGGGGGATAGTGAAAAACTGTTTTTT.

This clonotype was seen only a few times. J is TRBJ1-5 and V is TRBV5-1; 7 nucleotides line up with TRBD1. Trimming removed 4 bases from V and 0 bases from J; junction bases left unmatched: 4. The CDR3 is made up of 15 amino acids. Looked up from germline, CDR1 is SGHRS and CDR2 is YFSETQ. The CDR3: CASSRDSDSNQPQHF. Here the CDR3 DNA reads TGCGCCAGCAGCCGGGACAGCGATAGCAATCAGCCCCAGCATTTT.

This clonotype occurred many times. The CDR3 is CASSISGGAKEQYF. In DNA, the CDR3 is TGCGCCAGCAGCATTAGCGGGGGGGCCAAGGAGCAGTACTTC. J is TRBJ2-7 and V is TRBV5-1, with 11 nucleotides matching TRBD2. V lost 4 bases and J lost 7; bases outside the gene matches: 7. Per germline, CDR1 SGHRS and CDR2 YFSETQ. The CDR3 spans 14 residues.

V and J are TRBV9 and TRBJ1-5, with D possibly being TRBD1 (5 bases). Trimming cost V 2 bases and J 0 bases, with 6 bases left between them. The CDR3 length is 14 residues. The germline V gene encodes CDR1 SGDLS and CDR2 YYNGEE. Here the CDR3 reads CASSVGGSNQPQHF. The DNA of the CDR3 is TGTGCCAGCAGCGTGGGGGGTAGCAATCAGCCCCAGCATTTT.

This clonotype was seen ten or more times. V usage is TRBV20-1 and J usage is TRBJ2-1; TRBD2 agrees at 8 bases. The CDR3 has 15 amino acids. Germline loops: CDR1 DFQATT, CDR2 SNEGSKA (reference sequence). V was pared by 6 bases and J by 4 bases, with 11 bases of the junction left unmatched. The CDR3 here is CSARSGGASYNEQFF. CDR3 coding DNA: TGCAGTGCCAGAAGCGGGGGAGCATCTTACAATGAGCAGTTCTTC.

This clonotype was detected a few times. This chain joins TRBV9 and TRBJ1-1; TRBD1 might be the D (6 bases). V lost 4 bases to trimming and J lost 6 bases, with 10 bases between them. This CDR3 is 12 amino acids long. Germline CDR1 is SGDLS and CDR2 is YYNGEE. The CDR3, as DNA: TGTGCCAGCAGCAGAGGACAGTCTGAAGCTTTCTTT. It is translated as CASSRGQSEAFF.

Many counts were recorded for this clonotype. The chain uses TRBV11-2 and TRBJ2-3; the D is unclear. The ends were cut back, 0 bases at V and 8 bases at J, with 9 bases in the middle. The CDR3 loop spans 13 amino acids. Germline V gene sequence: CDR1 SGHAT, CDR2 FQNNGV. The DNA of the CDR3 is TGTGCCAGCAGCTTAGACCGATATGGTACGCAGTATTTT. As protein: CASSLDRYGTQYF.

The V and J genes are TRBV9 and TRBJ2-1; maybe TRBD2 (6 bases). Deletions cut 3 bases from V and 9 bases from J, with 16 bases between. The CDR3 covers 14 residues. Germline lookup yields CDR1 SGDLS and CDR2 YYNGEE. CDR3 DNA: TGTGCCAGCAGCGGCGGGAAGGCGGGTGGTGAGCAGTTCTTC. Its protein is CASSGGKAGGEQFF. The whole variable domain, filled in from reference TRBV9 and TRBJ2-1, reads DSGVTQTPKHLITATGQRVTLRCSPRSGDLSVYWYQQSLDQGLQFLIQYYNGEERAKGNILERFSAQQFPDLHSELNLSSLELGDSALYFCASSGGKAGGEQFFGPGTRLTVL.

This clonotype appeared a few times. The CDR3 sequence is CASSRGTAISYEQYF. CDR3 nucleotides: TGTGCCAGCAGCCGCGGGACTGCCATCTCCTACGAGCAGTACTTC. The chain couples TRBV14 to TRBJ2-7; TRBD2 is a possible D gene (6 bases). Per the germline V gene, CDR1 is SGHDN and CDR2 is FVKESK. The CDR3 totals 15 residues. V was clipped by 4 bases and J by 0 bases, with 13 bases between them.

In this sample, this clonotype turned up a few times. This rearrangement joins TRBV20-1 to TRBJ2-2, with TRBD1 identical over 8 bases. The CDR3 runs to 14 residues. The germline V gene encodes CDR1 DFQATT and CDR2 SNEGSKA (reference sequence). V was clipped by 6 bases and J by 6 bases; unmatched bases: 9. This CDR3 reads CSATPQGASGELFF. In DNA, the CDR3 is TGCAGTGCAACACCTCAGGGGGCCTCCGGGGAGCTGTTTTTT.

The sample holds many counts of this clonotype. The CDR3 DNA is TGCAGTGCTAGAGGTAGTGAGGGGAATTCACCCCTCCACTTT. It specifies CSARGSEGNSPLHF. The rearrangement uses TRBV20-1 and TRBJ1-6; tentatively, D is TRBD1 (5 bases). The ends were cut back, 1 base at V and 7 bases at J, with 11 bases in the middle. There are 14 residues in the CDR3. The germline V gene encodes CDR1 DFQATT and CDR2 SNEGSKA (reference sequence).

This clonotype showed up many times. The V call is TRBV2, the J call TRBJ1-5; D unclear. Germline V gene sequence: CDR1 SNHLY, CDR2 FYNNEI. This CDR3 spans 15 amino acids. Trimming pared 9 bases from V and 6 bases from J, leaving 21 bases between. The CDR3, as DNA: TGTGCCAGTCTACTGAATAGGGAAGTATTTCAGCCCCAGCATTTT. Protein product: CASLLNREVFQPQHF.

This chain uses TRBV12-3 or TRBV12-4 with TRBJ1-4, with no clear D. Trimming removed 2 bases at V and 0 bases at J, with 4 bases between. The length of the CDR3 is 14 residues. The CDR3 region has the DNA TGTGCCAGCAGTTTACAAGCAACTAATGAAAAACTGTTTTTT. Its translation: CASSLQATNEKLFF.

In regard to this clonotype: This may stem from a read error, because a much larger clone lies one nucleotide away. The gene calls are TRBV15 and TRBJ2-5; the D gene is possibly TRBD2 (6 bases). Per the germline V gene, CDR1 is LNHNV and CDR2 is YYDKDF (reference sequence). The CDR3 sequence is 14 residues long. Here the CDR3 DNA reads TGTACCACCAGCAGAGATAGCGGAATCGAGACCCAGTACTTC. Its translation: CTTSRDSGIETQYF. The whole variable domain, remainder taken from reference TRBV15 and TRBJ2-5, is DAMVIQNPRYQVTQFGKPVTLSCSQTLNHNVMYWYQQKSSQAPKLLFHYYDKDFNNEADTPDNFQSRRPNTSFCFLDIRSPGLGDTAMYLCTTSRDSGIETQYFGPGTRLLVL.

Ten or more counts support this clonotype. The genes are TRBV12-5 and TRBJ1-1; D is unresolved. The CDR3 spans 12 residues. Trimming shortened V by 6 bases and J by 11 bases, and 16 bases separated the two germline ends. Germline CDR1 reads LGHNT; CDR2 reads FRNRAP. The CDR3 bases are TGTGCTAGTGGCCCCGAGCTGGGCTGGGCTTTCTTT. The encoded protein is CASGPELGWAFF.

This clonotype has at least ten counts. The chain links TRBV3-1 to TRBJ2-3, with TRBD2 identical over 12 bases. The CDR3 contains 19 residues. Unmatched junction bases numbered 12, after V lost 5 bases and J lost 0 bases. Germline V CDR1 and CDR2: LGHDT, YNNKEL (reference sequence). CDR3: CASSLIPRLAGASTDTQYF. CDR3 nucleotides: TGTGCCAGCAGCTTAATACCAAGACTAGCGGGGGCCAGCACAGATACGCAGTATTTT.

The sample holds many counts of this clonotype. The chain has TRBV11-2 and TRBJ1-6, with TRBD1 as a possible D gene (5 bases). From germline, CDR1 is SGHAT and CDR2 FQNNGV. The CDR3 totals 16 residues. Trimming cost V 2 bases and J 5 bases, with 13 bases left between them. CDR3 sequence (DNA): TGTGCCAGCAGCTTACAGGGAGCGGGGAATAATTCACCCCTCCACTTT. This sequence encodes CASSLQGAGNNSPLHF.

This clonotype came up many times. V gene TRBV19 combines with J gene TRBJ1-1; no reliable D call. CDR1 is LNHDA and CDR2 is SQIVND in the germline V gene (reference sequence). The CDR3 has 13 residues. Trimming left V 0 bases short and J 6 bases short, with 8 bases between. Here the CDR3 DNA reads TGTGCCAGTAGTATAGAGCGGGCAGCTGAAGCTTTCTTT. It is translated as CASSIERAAEAFF.

This clonotype has a count of ten or more. V and J are TRBV2 and TRBJ2-7; a weak D match, TRBD1 (6 bases). The ends were cut back, 6 bases at V and 6 bases at J, with 15 bases in the middle. CDR3 length: 13 amino acids. Germline-derived CDR1 and CDR2 are SNHLY and FYNNEI. Here the CDR3 reads CASSRDRFGEQYF. CDR3 nucleotides: TGTGCCAGCAGCCGAGACAGGTTCGGCGAGCAGTACTTC.